The 8 T cell receptor beta chains below were found in one sample sequenced in a study of beta chain features in type 1 diabetes. Reverse transcription of all isolated RNA meant that expressed TCRB transcripts were sequenced. This table comes from immunoSEQ multiplex PCR, and its TCRdb copy is limited to in-frame clones, with some not included. The sample lists fewer than 300,000 clones; around 20% were seen once. Their recognized antigens are unknown. The study, taken as a whole, reports: Among all four CD4+ subsets, Type 1 diabetes patients had TCRB CDR3s that were moderately but significantly shorter.

What was sequenced was naive CD4+ T cells from blood. These receptors were taken from a woman between 40 and 50 years old with type 1 diabetes.

J is TRBJ2-5 and V is TRBV27; D is perhaps TRBD2 (5 bases). Trimming cost V 1 base and J 1 base, with 10 bases left between them. CDR3 size: 15 residues. The V gene's germline CDR1 is MNHEY and CDR2 SMNVEV (reference sequence). The CDR3 is CASSLFGVGQETQYF. The CDR3 DNA reads as TGTGCCAGCAGTTTATTCGGGGTTGGCCAAGAGACCCAGTACTTC.

This chain uses TRBV6-6 with TRBJ1-1; tentative D call: TRBD1 (5 bases). The CDR3 is made up of 12 amino acids. The V gene's germline CDR1 is MNHNY and CDR2 SVGAGI (reference sequence). V was pared by 11 bases and J by 5 bases, with 15 bases between. CDR3 coding DNA: TGTGCCGCCCGGGACTTTCTTACTGAAGCTTTCTTT. This codes for CAARDFLTEAFF.

This clone was counted a few times. This chain links TRBV2 with TRBJ2-4; D remains ambiguous. Germline V lookup: CDR1 SNHLY, CDR2 FYNNEI. With 4 bases removed from V and 9 bases from J, the gap between germline ends came to 10 bases. The CDR3 sequence is 12 residues long. CDR3 amino acids: CASSGPSGIQYF. The CDR3 DNA reads TGTGCCAGCAGTGGGCCCTCTGGCATTCAGTACTTC.

This clone appeared a few times. V gene TRBV29-1 combines with J gene TRBJ1-1; D is ambiguous. Trimming removed 2 bases at V and 4 bases at J, with 8 bases between. The CDR3 spans 12 residues. Germline V gene lookup returns CDR1 SQVTM and CDR2 ANQGSEA. The CDR3 bases are TGCAGCGTTGAACGGGAGGGCACTGAAGCTTTCTTT. It yields the protein CSVEREGTEAFF.

This clone was seen a single time. The chain carries TRBV7-2 and TRBJ2-7, with unresolved D. V lost 3 bases, J lost 6 bases, and 12 bases lay in between. The CDR3 contains 13 residues. CDR1 is SGHTA, CDR2 FQGNSA, per germline. The CDR3 loop is CASSFFGTREQYF. The CDR3, as DNA: TGTGCCAGCAGCTTCTTCGGTACTCGCGAGCAGTACTTC.

Written as DNA, the CDR3 is TGTGCCAGCAGCTTAATGCGGGGGGCCAACGTCCTGACTTTC. Amino acids: CASSLMRGANVLTF. This chain joins TRBV5-4 and TRBJ2-6, with unresolved D. The V and J ends lost 2 bases and 4 bases respectively, with 7 bases between them. Per the germline V gene, CDR1 is SGHNT and CDR2 is YYREEE (reference sequence). The CDR3 sequence is 14 residues long.

This clone is a singleton in its sample. V is TRBV4-3 and J is TRBJ2-2, with unresolved D. V lost 0 bases to trimming and J lost 0 bases, with 8 bases between them. Looked up from germline, CDR1 is LGHNA and CDR2 is YSLEER. There are 16 residues in the CDR3. The CDR3 protein is CASSQDLPPNTGELFF. CDR3 in DNA: TGCGCCAGCAGCCAAGATCTACCCCCGAACACCGGGGAGCTGTTTTTT.

The table lists this clone with a few counts. The chain has TRBV7-2 and TRBJ2-5, with D unresolved. Germline CDR1 and CDR2: SGHTA and FQGNSA. The V and J ends lost 1 base and 4 bases respectively, with 10 bases between them. The CDR3 totals 14 residues. The CDR3 coding sequence is TGTGCCAGCAGCTTAGTTCGTCTCGTAGAGACCCAGTACTTC. Translating gives CASSLVRLVETQYF.